This TCR beta chain was sequenced during a study of T cell responses to AZD1222 COVID-19 vaccine. Findings of the study overall: Spike-specific TCR breadth and depth rose after two AZD1222 doses.

The CDR3 has 14 amino acids. Trimming removed 1 base at V and 2 bases at J, with 6 bases between. Germline CDR1 reads GTSNPN; CDR2 reads SVGIG (reference sequence). As to this clone: Its antigen is not identified.

Only in-frame clones appear in the TCRdb table, and some are missing; sequencing was by immunoSEQ multiplex PCR. The data hold 180,000 or so clones, with approximately 92% observed a single time. This specimen was peripheral blood, taken 28 days after the second dose of the MenACWY control vaccine. This chain links TRBV30 with TRBJ2-6; D might be TRBD1 (5 bases). The origin of this receptor is an adult who received the MenACWY meningococcal vaccine as a control. The CDR3 DNA is TGTGCCTGGAGTGGGACACCTGGGGCCAACGTCCTGACTTTC. Translated, it gives CAWSGTPGANVLTF.